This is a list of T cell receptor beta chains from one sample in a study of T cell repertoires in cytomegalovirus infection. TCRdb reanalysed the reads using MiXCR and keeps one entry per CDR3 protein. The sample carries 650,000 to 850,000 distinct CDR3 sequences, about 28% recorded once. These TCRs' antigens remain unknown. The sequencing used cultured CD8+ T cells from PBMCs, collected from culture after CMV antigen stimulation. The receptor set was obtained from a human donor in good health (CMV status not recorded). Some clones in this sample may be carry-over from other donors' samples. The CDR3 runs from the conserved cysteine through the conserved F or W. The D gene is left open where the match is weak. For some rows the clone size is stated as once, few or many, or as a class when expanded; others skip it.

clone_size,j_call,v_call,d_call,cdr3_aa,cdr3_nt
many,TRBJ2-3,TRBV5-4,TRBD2,CASSPGAGGRDTQYF,TGTGCCAGCAGCCCCGGAGCGGGGGGCCGGGATACGCAGTATTTT
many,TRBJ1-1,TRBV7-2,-,CASSLGVRGTEAFF,TGTGCCAGCAGCTTAGGGGTACGGGGCACTGAAGCTTTCTTT
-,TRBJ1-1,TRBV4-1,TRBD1,CASSPRGQGAGNTEAFF,TGCGCCAGCAGCCCTCGGGGACAGGGGGCCGGGAACACTGAAGCTTTCTTT
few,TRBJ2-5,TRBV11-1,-,CASSLEQPGETQYF,TGTGCCAGCAGCTTAGAACAGCCAGGGGAGACCCAGTACTTC
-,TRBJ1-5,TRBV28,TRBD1,CASRLTGGHQPQHF,TGTGCCAGCAGGCTAACAGGGGGCCATCAGCCCCAGCATTTT
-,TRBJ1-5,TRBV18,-,CASSPLKGGQPQHF,TGTGCCAGCTCACCACTCAAAGGGGGTCAGCCCCAGCATTTT
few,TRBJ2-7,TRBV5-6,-,CASSLGAVDEQYF,TGTGCCAGCAGCTTGGGGGCCGTGGACGAGCAGTACTTC
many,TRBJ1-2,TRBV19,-,CASSSYGYTF,TGTGCCAGCAGCTCCTATGGCTACACCTTC
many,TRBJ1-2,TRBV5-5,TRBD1,CASSFFGTGNYGYTF,TGTGCCAGCAGCTTCTTCGGGACAGGGAACTATGGCTACACCTTC
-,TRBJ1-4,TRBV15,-,CATSREPGAREKLFF,TGTGCCACCAGCAGAGAGCCGGGGGCTCGAGAAAAACTGTTTTTT
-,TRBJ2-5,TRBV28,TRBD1,CASSPTGQGLYQETQYF,TGTGCCAGCAGTCCCACCGGACAGGGACTGTACCAAGAGACCCAGTACTTC